The 28 T cell receptor beta chains below come from one sample, sequenced in a study of blood T cell repertoires in COVID-19. Sequencing used immunoSEQ multiplex PCR; TCRdb keeps in-frame clones, though not all of them. The data contain roughly 250,000 clones, about 90% of them singletons. The sequenced material came from PBMCs or T cells enriched from blood (not recorded which). These receptors all stem from a middle-aged woman with acute COVID-19.

The chain combines TRBV3-1 (or the pseudogene TRBV3-2) with TRBJ2-2, with D perhaps matching TRBD2 (6 bases). Germline V CDR1 and CDR2: LGHDT, YNNKEL (reference sequence). The CDR3 has 13 amino acids. Trimming stripped 4 bases from V and 6 bases from J, with 9 bases between. CDR3: CASSLRLAGELFF. The CDR3 nucleotides read TGTGCCAGCAGCCTCCGACTAGCCGGGGAGCTGTTTTTT.

This chain connects TRBV11-3 to TRBJ2-1; tentatively, D is TRBD1 (6 bases). Germline V gene sequence: CDR1 SGHNT, CDR2 YENEEA. The CDR3 is 16 residues long. The germline V and J ends were trimmed by 4 bases and 4 bases, with 17 bases remaining between them. The DNA of the CDR3 is TGTGCCAGCAGCTCCTTCCGGACAGATGAGTACAATGAGCAGTTCTTC. This codes for CASSSFRTDEYNEQFF.

The chain joins TRBV7-2 to TRBJ2-5, with 10 bases identical to TRBD2. This CDR3 region has 17 residues. The junction had 7 bases not matched to a gene; V was cut back by 1 base and J by 2 bases. The germline V gene encodes CDR1 SGHTA and CDR2 FQGNSA. DNA for the CDR3: TGTGCCAGCAGCTTAGGACCAGCGGGAGGGGCACAAGAGACCCAGTACTTC. Translation: CASSLGPAGGAQETQYF. Full variable domain (remainder filled in from reference TRBV7-2 and TRBJ2-5): GAGVSQSPSNKVTEKGKDVELRCDPISGHTALYWYRQSLGQGLEFLIYFQGNSAPDKSGLPSDRFSAERTGGSVSTLTIQRTQQEDSAVYLCASSLGPAGGAQETQYFGPGTRLLVL.

The chain recombines TRBV11-2 with TRBJ2-7, with D perhaps matching TRBD2 (6 bases). The CDR3 length is 16 residues. V was pared by 5 bases and J by 3 bases, with 20 bases between. The V gene's germline CDR1 is SGHAT and CDR2 FQNNGV. The CDR3 here is CASSLRPAGLHYEQYF. In DNA, the CDR3 is TGTGCCAGCAGCCTACGCCCTGCCGGACTACACTACGAGCAGTACTTC.

The chain carries TRBV7-6 and TRBJ2-1, with D unresolved. The CDR3 is made up of 14 amino acids. Germline V gene sequence: CDR1 SGHVS, CDR2 FNYEAQ. Trimming shortened V by 6 bases and J by 5 bases, and 14 bases separated the two germline ends. CDR3 nucleotides: TGTGCCAGCAGTCTTTATATTTCGGACAATGAGCAGTTCTTC. This gives the protein CASSLYISDNEQFF.

This CDR3 reads CASSDLADTQYF. The CDR3 DNA follows: TGTGCCAGCAGCGACCTAGCGGATACGCAGTATTTT. V is TRBV9 and J is TRBJ2-3, with D possibly TRBD2 on 6 matching bases. The CDR3 totals 12 residues. CDR1 and CDR2 (germline): SGDLS, YYNGEE. Trimming stripped 3 bases from V and 6 bases from J, with 8 bases between.

The J gene is TRBJ2-7, the V gene TRBV11-2; TRBD2 agrees at 7 bases. This CDR3 has 16 amino acids. The germline CDR1 and CDR2 sequences are SGHAT and FQNNGV. Trimming took 3 bases from V and 0 from J; bases not matched to a gene: 8. CDR3 DNA sequence: TGTGCCAGCAGCTTTTCTTTGTCGGGGGGCTCCTACGAGCAGTACTTC. Translating it yields CASSFSLSGGSYEQYF.

Points on this clone: This sample also contains other DNA sequences that code for the same CDR3. The chain uses TRBV5-1 and TRBJ2-7, with TRBD2 identical over 9 bases. The CDR3 consists of 14 residues. Per the germline V gene, CDR1 is SGHRS and CDR2 is YFSETQ. Trimming removed 0 bases from V and 3 bases from J; junction bases left unmatched: 1. CDR3 loop: CASSLGGGDYEQYF. The CDR3 DNA reads as TGCGCCAGCAGCTTGGGCGGGGGGGACTACGAGCAGTACTTC.

J is TRBJ2-3 and V is TRBV7-6, with D perhaps TRBD1 (5 bases). Germline V gene lookup returns CDR1 SGHVS and CDR2 FNYEAQ. CDR3 length: 17 amino acids. The V end lost 5 bases, the J end lost 4 bases, and 22 bases lay between the germline ends. The CDR3 here is CASSNTRQSKGPDTQYF. For the CDR3, the DNA is TGTGCCAGCAGCAATACCCGACAGTCGAAAGGTCCAGATACGCAGTATTTT.

The rearrangement joins TRBV19 to TRBJ2-3, with 10 bases matching TRBD2. The CDR3 totals 15 residues. Germline V gene lookup returns CDR1 LNHDA and CDR2 SQIVND (reference sequence). Trimming removed 3 bases from V and 1 base from J; junction bases left unmatched: 1. The CDR3 bases are TGTGCCAGTAGTATGGGGACTAGCGGCACAGATACGCAGTATTTT. Its protein is CASSMGTSGTDTQYF.

The chain links TRBV19 to TRBJ2-7; a possible D gene is TRBD1 (6 bases). This CDR3 has 14 residues. The germline V gene encodes CDR1 LNHDA and CDR2 SQIVND (reference sequence). V lost 4 bases and J 6 bases, leaving 16 bases between the germline ends. The CDR3 reads CASSTIGTPLEQYF. As DNA, the CDR3 is TGTGCCAGTAGTACCATCGGGACACCCCTCGAGCAGTACTTC.

The chain has TRBV14 and TRBJ2-1; TRBD1 is a possible D gene (5 bases). Trimming left V 0 bases short and J 8 bases short, with 20 bases between. The CDR3 runs 17 residues. Germline CDR1 reads SGHDN; CDR2 reads FVKESK. CDR3 amino acids: CASSQDLGKGLKDEQFF. The CDR3, as DNA: TGTGCCAGCAGCCAAGATTTAGGAAAGGGGCTTAAGGATGAGCAGTTCTTC.

The chain employs TRBV24-1 and TRBJ2-2, with 7 positions matching TRBD1. This CDR3 comprises 14 residues. The ends lost 2 bases at V and 6 bases at J; junction bases unmatched: 2. CDR1 and CDR2 from the germline V gene are KGHDR and SFDVKD. The CDR3 DNA is TGTGCCACCAGTGATTCCGACAGGGCCGGGGAGCTGTTTTTT. It yields the protein CATSDSDRAGELFF.

The chain combines TRBV19 with TRBJ2-1; 8 nucleotides align to TRBD2. The CDR3 length is 13 residues. Germline V lookup: CDR1 LNHDA, CDR2 SQIVND (reference sequence). With 4 bases clipped from V and 7 bases from J, the junction kept 3 bases outside the gene matches. The chain's CDR3 is CASSTGLGNEQFF. The CDR3 nucleotides read TGTGCCAGTAGTACGGGACTAGGGAATGAGCAGTTCTTC.

The V call is TRBV27, the J call TRBJ2-5, with 14 bases that match TRBD2. After removal of 5 bases from V and 3 bases from J, the junction contained 5 bases not matched to a gene. This CDR3 spans 16 amino acids. The germline V gene has CDR1 MNHEY and CDR2 SMNVEV (reference sequence). The CDR3 coding sequence is TGTGCCAGCAGTCCCAGACTAGCGGGAGGGGAAGAGACCCAGTACTTC. Protein: CASSPRLAGGEETQYF.

V usage is TRBV5-1 and J usage is TRBJ1-1; D might be TRBD1 (6 bases). Germline CDR1 reads SGHRS; CDR2 reads YFSETQ. The CDR3 is 14 amino acids. V was cut by 2 bases and J by 0 bases, with 8 bases left in between. The CDR3 region is CASSFGQMNTEAFF. The CDR3 nucleotides are TGCGCCAGCAGCTTCGGACAGATGAACACTGAAGCTTTCTTT.

This clone was picked up one time. The rearrangement uses TRBV13 and TRBJ2-7, with 12 nucleotides matching TRBD2. There are 14 residues in the CDR3. The germline CDR1 and CDR2 sequences are PRHDT and FYEKMQ (reference sequence). V lost 5 bases and J lost 8; bases outside the gene matches: 7. This CDR3 reads CASSPWTSGIQQYF. In nucleotides, the CDR3 is TGTGCCAGCAGCCCCTGGACTAGCGGGATTCAGCAGTACTTC.

The chain carries TRBV9 and TRBJ1-3, with 7 bases lining up with TRBD1. The germline CDR1 and CDR2 sequences are SGDLS and YYNGEE. The CDR3 is 15 amino acids. The junction had 6 bases not matched to a gene; V was cut back by 2 bases and J by 4 bases. The CDR3 DNA sequence: TGTGCCAGCAGCGTCTCTACAGGGGACGGAAACACCATATATTTT. This translates into CASSVSTGDGNTIYF. Full variable domain (remainder filled in from reference TRBV9 and TRBJ1-3): DSGVTQTPKHLITATGQRVTLRCSPRSGDLSVYWYQQSLDQGLQFLIQYYNGEERAKGNILERFSAQQFPDLHSELNLSSLELGDSALYFCASSVSTGDGNTIYFGEGSWLTVV.

This clone was counted a single time. The genes are TRBV15 and TRBJ1-2; no definite D call. V lost 6 bases and J lost 4, with 15 bases in between. The CDR3 totals 14 residues. Per germline, CDR1 LNHNV and CDR2 YYDKDF (reference sequence). DNA of the CDR3: TGTGCCACCAGGCCTACGGGAGCTGGCTATGGCTACACCTTC. This gives the protein CATRPTGAGYGYTF.

J is TRBJ1-6 and V is TRBV5-1, with D possibly being TRBD1 (6 bases). This CDR3 is built from 14 residues. The V end was cut by 1 base, the J end by 9 bases, with 11 bases between. Looked up from germline, CDR1 is SGHRS and CDR2 is YFSETQ. The DNA for the CDR3 is TGCGCCAGCAGCTTGTTGGGGGCGACTTCACCCCTCCACTTT. This sequence encodes CASSLLGATSPLHF.

This rearrangement joins TRBV3-1 (or the pseudogene TRBV3-2) to TRBJ2-2; D is possibly TRBD2 (6 bases). The germline gives CDR1 LGHDT, CDR2 YNNKEL (reference sequence). Trimming took off 3 bases at V and 0 bases at J, with 14 bases between the two ends. This CDR3 is 17 amino acids long. CDR3 in amino acids: CASSHVGGTPNTGELFF. The CDR3 nucleotides are TGTGCCAGCAGCCATGTGGGCGGGACTCCGAACACCGGGGAGCTGTTTTTT.

The rearrangement uses TRBV19 and TRBJ2-2; 12 bases fit TRBD2. Germline CDR1 is LNHDA and CDR2 is SQIVND (reference sequence). The junction had 4 bases not matched to a gene; V was cut back by 5 bases and J by 6 bases. The CDR3 spans 15 residues. This CDR3 is CASSATSGSAGELFF. The CDR3 DNA reads as TGTGCCAGTAGTGCGACTAGCGGGAGTGCCGGGGAGCTGTTTTTT. Using reference TRBV19 and TRBJ2-2 for the parts outside the CDR3, the full variable domain is DGGITQSPKYLFRKEGQNVTLSCEQNLNHDAMYWYRQDPGQGLRLIYYSQIVNDFQKGDIAEGYSVSREKKESFPLTVTSAQKNPTAFYLCASSATSGSAGELFFGEGSRLTVL.

The chain uses TRBV19 and TRBJ2-7; D remains ambiguous. The V end was cut by 9 bases, the J end by 0 bases, with 15 bases between. Germline V gene sequence: CDR1 LNHDA, CDR2 SQIVND (reference sequence). The CDR3 spans 14 residues. The CDR3 sequence: CASQDTPSSYEQYF. The CDR3 nucleotides read TGTGCCAGCCAAGACACCCCGAGCTCCTACGAGCAGTACTTC.

V is TRBV7-3 and J is TRBJ2-1; the D gene is possibly TRBD1 (5 bases). This CDR3 region has 15 residues. Per the germline V gene, CDR1 is SGHTA and CDR2 is FQGTGA. Trimming took 2 bases from V and 0 from J, leaving 8 bases between them. CDR3 sequence: CASSLADSSYNEQFF. DNA for the CDR3: TGTGCCAGCAGCTTAGCAGACAGCTCCTACAATGAGCAGTTCTTC.

This clone occurred once. The chain recombines TRBV7-8 with TRBJ2-7; D possibly corresponds to TRBD2 (6 bases). Trimming took off 3 bases at V and 2 bases at J, with 11 bases between the two ends. Germline CDR1 and CDR2: SGHVS and FQNEAQ. This CDR3 contains 14 residues. The CDR3 here is CASSLSGVPYEQYF. For the CDR3, the DNA is TGTGCCAGCAGCTTGTCGGGAGTACCCTACGAGCAGTACTTC.

The J gene is TRBJ2-2, the V gene TRBV5-1, with 8 bases aligning to TRBD1. The CDR3 is 16 amino acids. J gave up 4 bases and V 2 bases, and 7 bases lay outside the gene matches. In germline, CDR1 is SGHRS, CDR2 YFSETQ. The CDR3 region has the DNA TGCGCCAGCAGCTTACTCACAGGGGGGACCACCGGGGAGCTGTTTTTT. Its protein product is CASSLLTGGTTGELFF.

The chain combines TRBV7-3 with TRBJ2-4; D is ambiguous. This CDR3 comprises 13 residues. Looked up from germline, CDR1 is SGHTA and CDR2 is FQGTGA. Trimming removed 2 bases from V and 8 bases from J, with 10 bases in between. In DNA form, the CDR3 reads TGTGCCAGCAGCTTAGACACCTCTGACATTCAGTACTTC. Translating it yields CASSLDTSDIQYF.

The chain couples TRBV9 to TRBJ2-3, with 11 nucleotides matching TRBD2. The CDR3 has 15 amino acids. The J segment lost 3 bases and the V segment lost 4 bases, leaving 4 bases of the junction unmatched. The germline gives CDR1 SGDLS, CDR2 YYNGEE. The CDR3 here is CASSRRLAGTDTQYF. CDR3 bases: TGTGCCAGCAGCAGAAGACTAGCGGGGACAGATACGCAGTATTTT. The full variable domain, rest sourced from reference TRBV9 and TRBJ2-3, is DSGVTQTPKHLITATGQRVTLRCSPRSGDLSVYWYQQSLDQGLQFLIQYYNGEERAKGNILERFSAQQFPDLHSELNLSSLELGDSALYFCASSRRLAGTDTQYFGPGTRLTVL.